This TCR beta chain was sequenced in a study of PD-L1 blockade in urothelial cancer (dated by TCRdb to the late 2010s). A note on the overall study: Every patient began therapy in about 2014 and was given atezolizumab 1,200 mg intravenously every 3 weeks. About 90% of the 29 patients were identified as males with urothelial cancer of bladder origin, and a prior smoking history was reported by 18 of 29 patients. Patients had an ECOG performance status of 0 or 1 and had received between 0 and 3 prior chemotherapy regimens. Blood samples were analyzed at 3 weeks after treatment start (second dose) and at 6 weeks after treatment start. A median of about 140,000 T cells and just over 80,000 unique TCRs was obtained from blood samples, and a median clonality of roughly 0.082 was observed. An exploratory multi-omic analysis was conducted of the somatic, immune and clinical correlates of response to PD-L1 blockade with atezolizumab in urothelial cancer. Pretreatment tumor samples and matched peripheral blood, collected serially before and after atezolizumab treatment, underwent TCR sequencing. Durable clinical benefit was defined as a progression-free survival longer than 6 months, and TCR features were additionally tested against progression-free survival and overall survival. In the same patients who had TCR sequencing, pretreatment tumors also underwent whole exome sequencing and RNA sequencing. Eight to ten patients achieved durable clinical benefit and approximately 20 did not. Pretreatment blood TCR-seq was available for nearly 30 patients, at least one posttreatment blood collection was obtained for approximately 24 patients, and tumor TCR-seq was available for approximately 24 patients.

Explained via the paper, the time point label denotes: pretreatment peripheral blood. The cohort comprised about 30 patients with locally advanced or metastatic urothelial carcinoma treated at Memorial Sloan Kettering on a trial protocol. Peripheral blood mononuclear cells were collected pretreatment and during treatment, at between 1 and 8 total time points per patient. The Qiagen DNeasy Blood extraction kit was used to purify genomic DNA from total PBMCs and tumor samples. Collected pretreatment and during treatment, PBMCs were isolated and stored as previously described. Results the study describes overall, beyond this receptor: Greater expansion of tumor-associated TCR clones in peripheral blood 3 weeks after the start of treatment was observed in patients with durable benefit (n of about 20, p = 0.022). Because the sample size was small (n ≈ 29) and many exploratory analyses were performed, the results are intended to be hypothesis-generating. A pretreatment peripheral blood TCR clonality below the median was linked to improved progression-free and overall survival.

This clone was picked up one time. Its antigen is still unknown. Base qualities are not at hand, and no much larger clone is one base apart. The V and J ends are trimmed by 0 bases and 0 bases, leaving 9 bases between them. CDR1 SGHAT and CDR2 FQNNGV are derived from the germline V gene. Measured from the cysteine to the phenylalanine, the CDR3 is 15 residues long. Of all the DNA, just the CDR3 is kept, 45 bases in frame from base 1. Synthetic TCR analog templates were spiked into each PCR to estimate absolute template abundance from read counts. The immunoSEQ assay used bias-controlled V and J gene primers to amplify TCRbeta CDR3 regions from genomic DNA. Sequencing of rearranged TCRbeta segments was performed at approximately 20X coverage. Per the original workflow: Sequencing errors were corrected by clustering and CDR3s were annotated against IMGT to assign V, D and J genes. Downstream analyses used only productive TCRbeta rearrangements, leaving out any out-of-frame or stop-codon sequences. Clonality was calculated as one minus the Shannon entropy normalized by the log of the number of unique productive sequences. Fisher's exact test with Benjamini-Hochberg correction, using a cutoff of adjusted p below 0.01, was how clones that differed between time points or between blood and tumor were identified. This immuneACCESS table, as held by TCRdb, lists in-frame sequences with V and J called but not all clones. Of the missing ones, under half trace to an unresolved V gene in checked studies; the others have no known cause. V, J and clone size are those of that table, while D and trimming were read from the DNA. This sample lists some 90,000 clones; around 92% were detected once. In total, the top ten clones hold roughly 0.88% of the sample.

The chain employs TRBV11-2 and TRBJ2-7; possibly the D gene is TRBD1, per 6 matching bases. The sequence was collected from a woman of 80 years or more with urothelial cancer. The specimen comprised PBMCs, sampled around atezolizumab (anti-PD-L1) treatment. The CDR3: CASSLDRDTSYEQYF. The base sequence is TGTGCCAGCAGCTTAGATCGGGACACCTCCTACGAGCAGTACTTC.